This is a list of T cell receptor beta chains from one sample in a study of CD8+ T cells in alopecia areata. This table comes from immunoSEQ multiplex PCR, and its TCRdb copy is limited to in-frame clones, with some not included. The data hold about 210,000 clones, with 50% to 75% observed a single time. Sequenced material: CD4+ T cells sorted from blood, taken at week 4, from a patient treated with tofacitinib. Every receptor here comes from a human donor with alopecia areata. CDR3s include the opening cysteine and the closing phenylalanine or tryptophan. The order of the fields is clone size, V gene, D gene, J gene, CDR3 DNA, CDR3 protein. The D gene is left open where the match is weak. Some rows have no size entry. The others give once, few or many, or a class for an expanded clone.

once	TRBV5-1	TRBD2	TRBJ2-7	TGCGCCAGCAGTGACCAGGGGATAGCGGGGGAGCAGTACTTC	CASSDQGIAGEQYF
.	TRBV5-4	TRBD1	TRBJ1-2	TGTGCCAGCAGCTGGGGACAGGTTGGCTATGGCTACACCTTC	CASSWGQVGYGYTF
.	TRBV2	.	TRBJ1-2	TGTGCCAGCAGTGAAAGGAACCTCTATGGCTACACCTTC	CASSERNLYGYTF
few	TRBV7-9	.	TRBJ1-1	TGTGCCAGCAGCGAACAGGGGAACACTGAAGCTTTCTTT	CASSEQGNTEAFF
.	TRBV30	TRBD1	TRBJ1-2	TGTGCCTGGAGCTTAGTCGTCTTGGGACAGGGAAAATATGGCTACACCTTC	CAWSLVVLGQGKYGYTF
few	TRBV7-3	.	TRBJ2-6	TGTGCCAGCGGCAACGGCGGGGTCCATTCTCCTGGGGCCAACGTCCTGACTTTC	CASGNGGVHSPGANVLTF
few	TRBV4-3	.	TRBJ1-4	TGCGCCAGCAGCCAAGATTTTACAACTAATGAAAAACTGTTTTTT	CASSQDFTTNEKLFF
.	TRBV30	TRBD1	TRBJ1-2	TGTGCCTGGAGTGGGGGGGACAGCTATGGCTACACCTTC	CAWSGGDSYGYTF
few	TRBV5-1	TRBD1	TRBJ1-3	TGCGCCAGCAGCTTGCAGGGGGCGACTGGAAACACCATATATTTT	CASSLQGATGNTIYF
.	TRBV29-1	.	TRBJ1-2	TGCAGCGTTGGAATGGATGGCTACACCTTC	CSVGMDGYTF
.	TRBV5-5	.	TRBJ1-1	TGTGCCAGCAGACCCACAGAGAACACTGAAGCTTTCTTT	CASRPTENTEAFF
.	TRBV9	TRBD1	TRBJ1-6	TGTGCCAGCAGCCGGGGCGGGACAGTGAGTGGACCCCTCCACTTT	CASSRGGTVSGPLHF
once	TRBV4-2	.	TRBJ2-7	TGTGCCAGCAGCCAAGATCTCCTAGGGTCGGGCGAGCAGTACTTC	CASSQDLLGSGEQYF
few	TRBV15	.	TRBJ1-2	TGTGCCACCAGCAGAGGGAACCTCGGCAGTCCCTATGGCTACACCTTC	CATSRGNLGSPYGYTF
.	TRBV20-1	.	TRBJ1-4	TGCAGTGCGAGAATCGGTGAAAAACTGTTTTTT	CSARIGEKLFF
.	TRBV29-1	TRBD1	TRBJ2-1	TGCAGCGTTCGGGACAGGGGCTACAATGAGCAGTTCTTC	CSVRDRGYNEQFF
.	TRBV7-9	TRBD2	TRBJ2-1	TGTGCCAGCAGCTCCCGAGGCGGGGGGTACAATGAGCAGTTCTTC	CASSSRGGGYNEQFF
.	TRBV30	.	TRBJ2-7	TGTGCCTGGAGTTTAGGGGGGGCCTCCTACGAGCAGTACTTC	CAWSLGGASYEQYF
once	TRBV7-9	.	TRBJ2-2	TGTGCCAGCAGCCCATTCCGGGCCAGGGGAAACACCGGGGAGCTGTTTTTT	CASSPFRARGNTGELFF
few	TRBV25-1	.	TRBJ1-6	TGTGCCAGCAGTGAGAGACAGGCCAGGGGCTATAATTCACCCCTCCACTTT	CASSERQARGYNSPLHF
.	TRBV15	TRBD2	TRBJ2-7	TGTGCCACCGCTAGCGGGGGGGCGGTCGAGCAGTACTTC	CATASGGAVEQYF
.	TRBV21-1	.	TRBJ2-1	TGTGCCAGCAGCCAAGGCAGGGACAGCTCCTACAATGAGCAGTTCTTC	CASSQGRDSSYNEQFF
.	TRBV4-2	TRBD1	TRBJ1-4	TGTGCCAGCAGCCCACAGGGGGCGAATGAAAAACTGTTTTTT	CASSPQGANEKLFF
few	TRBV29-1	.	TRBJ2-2	TGCAGCGTTCAGGGCACCGGGGAGCTGTTTTTT	CSVQGTGELFF
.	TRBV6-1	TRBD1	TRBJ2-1	TGTGCCAGCGGCGCAGGGGGCATGGGTGAGCAGTTCTTC	CASGAGGMGEQFF
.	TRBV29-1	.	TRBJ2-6	TGCAGCGTCGCCCGTTTAGGGGCCAACGTCCTGACTTTC	CSVARLGANVLTF
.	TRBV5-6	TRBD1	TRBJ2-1	TGTGCCAGCAGCCGTGGCGAAAACAGGGGCAATGAGCAGTTCTTC	CASSRGENRGNEQFF
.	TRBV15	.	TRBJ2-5	TGTGCCACCAGCAGAGACAGGGGCGAGACCCAGTACTTC	CATSRDRGETQYF
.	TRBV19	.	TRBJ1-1	TGTGCCAGTAGTATTCGTGAGACTGAAGCTTTCTTT	CASSIRETEAFF
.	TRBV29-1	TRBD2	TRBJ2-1	TGCAGCGTTAGGATACTAGCGGGGAATGAGCAGTTCTTC	CSVRILAGNEQFF